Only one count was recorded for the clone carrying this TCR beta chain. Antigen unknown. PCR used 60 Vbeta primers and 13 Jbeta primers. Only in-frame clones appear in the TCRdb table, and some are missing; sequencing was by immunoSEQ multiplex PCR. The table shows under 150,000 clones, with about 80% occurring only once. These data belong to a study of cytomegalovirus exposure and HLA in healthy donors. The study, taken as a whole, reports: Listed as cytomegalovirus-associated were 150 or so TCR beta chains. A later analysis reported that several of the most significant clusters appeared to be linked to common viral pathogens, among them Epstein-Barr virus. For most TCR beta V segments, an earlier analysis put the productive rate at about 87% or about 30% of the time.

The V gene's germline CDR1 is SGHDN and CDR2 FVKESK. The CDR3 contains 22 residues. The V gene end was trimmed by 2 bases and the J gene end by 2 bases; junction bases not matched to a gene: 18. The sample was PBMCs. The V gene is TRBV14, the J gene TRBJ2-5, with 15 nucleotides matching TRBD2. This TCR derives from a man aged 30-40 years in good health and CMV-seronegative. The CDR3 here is CASSQIPEGLAGGHTLQETQYF. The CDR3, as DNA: TGTGCCAGCAGCCAAATCCCTGAGGGACTAGCGGGGGGCCACACCTTGCAAGAGACCCAGTACTTC.